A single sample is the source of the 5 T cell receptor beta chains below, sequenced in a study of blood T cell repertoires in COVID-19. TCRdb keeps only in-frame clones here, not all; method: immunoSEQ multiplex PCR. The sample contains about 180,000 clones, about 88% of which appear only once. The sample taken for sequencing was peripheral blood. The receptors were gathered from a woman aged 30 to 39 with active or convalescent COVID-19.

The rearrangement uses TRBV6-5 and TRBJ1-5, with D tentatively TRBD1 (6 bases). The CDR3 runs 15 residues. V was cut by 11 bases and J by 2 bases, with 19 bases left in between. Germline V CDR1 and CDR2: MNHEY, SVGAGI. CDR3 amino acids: CAGNRESDGNQPQHF. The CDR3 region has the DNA TGTGCCGGAAACAGGGAAAGCGATGGCAATCAGCCCCAGCATTTT.

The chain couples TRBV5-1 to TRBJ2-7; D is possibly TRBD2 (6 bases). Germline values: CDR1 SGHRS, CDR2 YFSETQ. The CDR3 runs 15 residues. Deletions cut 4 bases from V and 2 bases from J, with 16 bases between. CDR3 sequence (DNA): TGCGCCAGCAGCCCGGAGGGGACTTCCACCTACGAGCAGTACTTC. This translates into CASSPEGTSTYEQYF.

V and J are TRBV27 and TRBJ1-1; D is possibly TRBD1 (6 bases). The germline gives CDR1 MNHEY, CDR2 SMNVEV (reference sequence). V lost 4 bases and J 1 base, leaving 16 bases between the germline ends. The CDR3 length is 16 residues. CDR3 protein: CASSSLIRGANTEAFF. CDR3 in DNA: TGTGCCAGCAGTTCCCTAATCCGGGGGGCGAACACTGAAGCTTTCTTT.

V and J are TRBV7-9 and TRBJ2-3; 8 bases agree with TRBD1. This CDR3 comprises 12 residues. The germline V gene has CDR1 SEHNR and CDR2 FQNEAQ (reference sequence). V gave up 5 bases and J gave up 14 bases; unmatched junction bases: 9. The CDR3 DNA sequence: TGTGCCAGCAGCCCCCGGACAGGGCGGCTGTATTTT. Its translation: CASSPRTGRLYF.

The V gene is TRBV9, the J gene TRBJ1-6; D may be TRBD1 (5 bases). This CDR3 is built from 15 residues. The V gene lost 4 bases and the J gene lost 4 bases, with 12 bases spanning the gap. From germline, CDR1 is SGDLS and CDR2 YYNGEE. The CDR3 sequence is CASSPRDPYNSPLHF. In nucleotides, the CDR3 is TGTGCCAGCAGCCCGCGGGACCCATATAATTCACCCCTCCACTTT.